This TCR beta chain was sequenced in a study of cytomegalovirus exposure and HLA in healthy donors. It was with 60 Vbeta and 13 Jbeta primers that the PCR ran. Libraries were prepared by immunoSEQ multiplex PCR; TCRdb keeps only in-frame clonotypes and omits some of them. Here the sample spans about 140,000 clones, approximately 80% being singletons. The TCR was taken from a man aged 30 to 39 in good health and CMV-seronegative. The source material was PBMCs.

CDR3 sequence (DNA): TGCGCCAGCAGTGACGCGGAGGCGGGCACAGATACGCAGTATTTT. It translates to CASSDAEAGTDTQYF. This chain connects TRBV10-1 to TRBJ2-3; TRBD2 is a possible D gene (5 bases). V was clipped by 3 bases and J by 1 base, with 11 bases between them. The germline V gene encodes CDR1 WNHNN and CDR2 SYGVQD (reference sequence). The CDR3 totals 15 residues.